Included here is one T cell receptor beta chain sequence, with context. Its specificity is unknown. This sample is drawn from a study of CD4 T cells in relation to SARS-CoV-2 and coronaviruses. Turning to the study itself: Convalescent patients had median age about 40 years, range about 20 to 75. General study results and limits: Crossreactive clones expanded significantly less to SARS-CoV-2 than monoreactive clones.

Data came from immunoSEQ multiplex PCR; TCRdb stores just in-frame clones and leaves some out. The sample records about 31,000 clones, roughly 82% being singletons. The CDR3 extends over 14 amino acids. The germline V gene encodes CDR1 KGHSH and CDR2 LQKENI. Trimming removed 1 base from V and 0 bases from J, with 5 bases in between. This sequence was found in an adult with COVID-19. This sequence joins TRBV18 and TRBJ2-3; D call uncertain. Sequenced sample: memory CD4+ T cells from PBMCs, cultured in vitro. The CDR3 reads CASSPRASTDTQYF. CDR3 in DNA: TGTGCCAGCTCACCACGGGCTAGCACAGATACGCAGTATTTT.